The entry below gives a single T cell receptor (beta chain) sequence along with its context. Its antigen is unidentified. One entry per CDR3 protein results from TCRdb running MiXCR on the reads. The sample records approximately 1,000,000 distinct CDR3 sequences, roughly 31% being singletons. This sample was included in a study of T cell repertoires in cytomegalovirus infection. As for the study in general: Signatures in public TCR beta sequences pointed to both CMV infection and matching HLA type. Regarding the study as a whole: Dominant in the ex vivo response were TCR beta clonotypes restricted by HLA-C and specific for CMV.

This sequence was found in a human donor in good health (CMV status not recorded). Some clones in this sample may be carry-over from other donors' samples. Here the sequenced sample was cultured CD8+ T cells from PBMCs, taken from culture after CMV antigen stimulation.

In DNA, the CDR3 is TGTGCCAGCAGTTTAGTATCCGGGGGCGCGGTTTTAGATACGCAGTATTTT. The encoded protein is CASSLVSGGAVLDTQYF. V gene TRBV28 combines with J gene TRBJ2-3; D is perhaps TRBD1 or TRBD2 (6 bases each). Germline CDR1 MDHEN, CDR2 SYDVKM. V lost 2 bases and J 5 bases, leaving 20 bases between the germline ends. The CDR3 has 17 amino acids.